The 15 T cell receptor beta chains presented below share a single source sample, sequenced in a study of CD8 T cells in Susac syndrome. When the RNA was reverse transcribed, random hexamers were used with an input of roughly 0.5 to 1 ug. TCRdb reprocessed the immunoSEQ multiplex PCR reads with MiXCR, giving one entry per CDR3 protein. The sample holds roughly 130,000 distinct CDR3 sequences, 90% to 95% seen once. Material: CD4+ T cells from PBMCs. These receptors were obtained from a human donor with multiple sclerosis.

The V call is TRBV30, the J call TRBJ1-4; perhaps TRBD1 as D (6 bases). CDR1 GTSNPN and CDR2 SVGIG come from the germline V gene (reference sequence). The V and J ends lost 0 bases and 6 bases respectively, with 11 bases between them. This CDR3 contains 14 residues. DNA for the CDR3: TGTGCCTGGAGTGTAGGGGGACAAGATGAAAAACTGTTTTTT. It encodes CAWSVGGQDEKLFF.

The chain has TRBV5-4 and TRBJ1-1; D not certain. The V gene's germline CDR1 is SGHNT and CDR2 YYREEE (reference sequence). This CDR3 spans 14 amino acids. V was pared by 4 bases and J by 1 base, with 11 bases between. The CDR3 sequence: CASSKGPPNTEAFF. CDR3 bases: TGTGCCAGCAGCAAAGGACCCCCGAACACTGAAGCTTTCTTT.

V and J are TRBV18 and TRBJ1-1; D perhaps matches TRBD1 (6 bases). Looked up from germline, CDR1 is KGHSH and CDR2 is LQKENI. Between the trimmed V and J ends, which lost 5 bases and 8 bases, there was a span of 15 bases. The CDR3 has 13 residues. The CDR3 region is CASSTTTGTEAFF. The CDR3 DNA reads as TGTGCCAGCTCAACCACCACCGGGACAGAAGCTTTCTTT. The complete variable domain, with remaining parts taken from reference TRBV18 and TRBJ1-1, reads NAGVMQNPRHLVRRRGQEARLRCSPMKGHSHVYWYRQLPEEGLKFMVYLQKENIIDESGMPKERFSAEFPKEGPSILRIQQVVRGDSAAYFCASSTTTGTEAFFGQGTRLTVV.

J is TRBJ2-3 and V is TRBV7-2; D may be TRBD1 (5 bases). CDR1 SGHTA and CDR2 FQGNSA come from the germline V gene. The CDR3 runs to 13 residues. Deletions cut 5 bases from V and 1 base from J, with 7 bases between. The CDR3 DNA sequence: TGTGCCAGCAGCGCACAGGGCACAGATACGCAGTATTTT. Translating gives CASSAQGTDTQYF.

The chain has TRBV7-6 and TRBJ2-5; 7 bases line up with TRBD1. The CDR3 totals 14 residues. V shed 4 bases, J shed 4 bases, and the junction held 6 bases outside the gene matches. In germline, CDR1 is SGHVS, CDR2 FNYEAQ. CDR3 amino acids: CASSSRDSGETQYF. In DNA form, the CDR3 reads TGTGCCAGCAGCTCTCGGGACAGCGGAGAGACCCAGTACTTC.

This clonotype showed up just a few times. The rearrangement uses TRBV25-1 and TRBJ2-7; D uncertain. The CDR3 totals 16 residues. The germline V and J ends were trimmed by 3 bases and 2 bases, with 17 bases remaining between them. Germline CDR1 MGHDK, CDR2 SYGVNS. The CDR3 DNA sequence: TGTGCCAGCAGTGACGTGGACGGAACAAACCCCTACGAGCAGTACTTC. Translating it yields CASSDVDGTNPYEQYF.

The V gene is TRBV7-9, the J gene TRBJ1-6; a weak D match, TRBD1 (5 bases). Trimming pared 4 bases from V and 9 bases from J, leaving 13 bases between. Germline V gene data show CDR1 as SEHNR and CDR2 as FQNEAQ (reference sequence). The CDR3 contains 14 residues. The CDR3 loop is CASSSGTSSSPLHF. CDR3 DNA sequence: TGTGCCAGCAGCTCCGGGACGTCTTCTTCACCCCTCCACTTT.

The rearrangement joins TRBV5-1 to TRBJ2-7; D unclear. V lost 2 bases, J lost 2 bases, and 8 bases lay in between. Germline V gene sequence: CDR1 SGHRS, CDR2 YFSETQ. CDR3 length equals 13 residues. The CDR3 nucleotides read TGCGCCAGCAGCTTTGACATGGCCTACGAGCAGTACTTC. The encoded protein is CASSFDMAYEQYF.

This clonotype was seen once. The CDR3: CASSLDGGTGRSEQFF. CDR3 coding DNA: TGTGCCAGCAGCTTAGATGGCGGGACAGGCAGGAGTGAGCAGTTCTTC. The V call is TRBV7-2, the J call TRBJ2-1, with 8 bases lining up with TRBD1. The CDR3 is 16 residues long. The germline V gene encodes CDR1 SGHTA and CDR2 FQGNSA. V lost 1 base to trimming and J lost 9 bases; unmatched junction nucleotides: 11.

The V gene is TRBV9, the J gene TRBJ2-2, with TRBD2 identical over 8 bases. With 4 bases clipped from V and 5 bases from J, the junction kept 16 bases outside the gene matches. From germline, CDR1 is SGDLS and CDR2 YYNGEE. CDR3 length: 18 amino acids. CDR3 residues: CASSSRTREEGWTGELFF. The CDR3 region has the DNA TGTGCCAGCAGCTCCCGGACGCGGGAGGAAGGGTGGACCGGGGAGCTGTTTTTT.

The genes are TRBV2 and TRBJ1-5, with 8 bases aligning to TRBD1. CDR3 length: 14 amino acids. CDR1 and CDR2 (germline): SNHLY, FYNNEI. Germline trimming cut 6 bases from V and 5 bases from J; bases unmatched to any gene: 6. The CDR3 bases are TGTGCCAGCAGAGCGGACAGGGACGATCAGCCCCAGCATTTT. Protein product: CASRADRDDQPQHF.

The CDR3 bases are TGTGCCAGCTTTCACAGCGGGAGATCCTACAATGAGCAGTTCTTC. This translates into CASFHSGRSYNEQFF. This chain joins TRBV2 and TRBJ2-1; TRBD2 matches 8 bases. CDR1 is SNHLY and CDR2 is FYNNEI in the germline V gene. This CDR3 contains 15 residues. Trimming at V came to 8 bases and at J to 1 base, leaving 7 bases not matched to a gene. The whole variable domain, filled in from reference TRBV2 and TRBJ2-1, reads EPEVTQTPSHQVTQMGQEVILRCVPISNHLYFYWYRQILGQKVEFLVSFYNNEISEKSEIFDDQFSVERPDGSNFTLKIRSTKLEDSAMYFCASFHSGRSYNEQFFGPGTRLTVL.

This chain uses TRBV30 with TRBJ2-3, with 10 bases fitting TRBD2. The junction had 4 bases not matched to a gene; V was cut back by 4 bases and J by 0 bases. This CDR3 is built from 15 residues. The germline V gene encodes CDR1 GTSNPN and CDR2 SVGIG (reference sequence). The CDR3 spells CAWTSGSRSTDTQYF. CDR3 sequence (DNA): TGTGCCTGGACTAGCGGGAGCCGAAGCACAGATACGCAGTATTTT. Full variable domain (outside the CDR3, taken from reference TRBV30 and TRBJ2-3): SQTIHQWPATLVQPVGSPLSLECTVEGTSNPNLYWYRQAAGRGLQLLFYSVGIGQISSEVPQNLSASRPQDRQFILSSKKLLLSDSGFYLCAWTSGSRSTDTQYFGPGTRLTVL.

This chain links TRBV25-1 with TRBJ2-2; the match to TRBD1 covers 10 bases. The V segment lost 1 base and the J segment 2 bases; nucleotides outside the gene matches: 4. Germline CDR1 is MGHDK and CDR2 is SYGVNS. The CDR3 length is 17 residues. The CDR3 sequence is CASSELGQGPNTGELFF. For the CDR3, the DNA is TGTGCCAGCAGTGAATTGGGACAGGGGCCCAACACCGGGGAGCTGTTTTTT.

This chain uses TRBV12-3 or TRBV12-4 with TRBJ2-3; D gene ambiguous. This CDR3 has 14 residues. The V end was cut by 3 bases, the J end by 2 bases, with 9 bases between. Here the CDR3 reads CASSLSGFTDTQYF. CDR3 coding DNA: TGTGCCAGCAGTTTGAGTGGGTTCACAGATACGCAGTATTTT.